Below, 2 T cell receptor beta chains from the same sample are listed, as sequenced in a study of cytomegalovirus exposure and HLA in healthy donors. Use of 60 Vbeta and 13 Jbeta primers characterized the PCR. The data were produced by immunoSEQ multiplex PCR, yet TCRdb's version contains in-frame clones alone and is incomplete. Counted here are under 200,000 clones, 75% occurring once; the ten biggest clones make up approximately 3%. The sample was PBMCs. The source is a woman in her forties or fifties in good health and CMV-seropositive.

In this sample, this clone turned up a few times. The chain couples TRBV9 to TRBJ1-3, with 7 bases lining up with TRBD1. Germline V gene sequence: CDR1 SGDLS, CDR2 YYNGEE. V lost 2 bases to trimming and J lost 0 bases; unmatched junction nucleotides: 5. This CDR3 is 16 amino acids long. CDR3 DNA sequence: TGTGCCAGCAGCGTTAGACAGGGAGGCTCTGGAAACACCATATATTTT. It codes for CASSVRQGGSGNTIYF.

The chain employs TRBV6-5 and TRBJ2-6; no clear D gene. Trimming stripped 0 bases from V and 0 bases from J, with 3 bases between. The CDR3 is 15 residues long. Germline V lookup: CDR1 MNHEY, CDR2 SVGAGI. CDR3 in DNA: TGTGCCAGCAGTTACTCCCACTCTGGGGCCAACGTCCTGACTTTC. Protein sequence: CASSYSHSGANVLTF.